The source of this T cell receptor beta chain is a study of Tregs in tolerant kidney transplant recipients. Study-wide results and limits: Expanding Tregs on activated donor B cells appeared to best identify donor-specific TCRbeta clones. Biological reproducibility was not directly addressed in this study.

Germline lookup yields CDR1 GTSNPN and CDR2 SVGIG (reference sequence). The J segment lost 2 bases and the V segment lost 3 bases, leaving 3 bases of the junction unmatched. This CDR3 is built from 14 residues. CD4+CD25+CD127- Tregs, CD4+CD25- non-Tregs, CD4 and CD8 cells were sorted. As to this clone: The antigen is not known.

Here immunoSEQ multiplex PCR was the method, and the copy in TCRdb shows in-frame clones only, minus some. This table has about 120,000 clones, roughly nine tenths appearing once. The material sequenced was CD4+ T cells from blood. This sequence joins TRBV30 and TRBJ2-2, with 7 bases identical to TRBD2. The TCR comes from a human donor in good health. The CDR3 here is CAWRGGDNTGELFF. The CDR3 coding sequence is TGTGCCTGGAGGGGGGGGGATAACACCGGGGAGCTGTTTTTT.